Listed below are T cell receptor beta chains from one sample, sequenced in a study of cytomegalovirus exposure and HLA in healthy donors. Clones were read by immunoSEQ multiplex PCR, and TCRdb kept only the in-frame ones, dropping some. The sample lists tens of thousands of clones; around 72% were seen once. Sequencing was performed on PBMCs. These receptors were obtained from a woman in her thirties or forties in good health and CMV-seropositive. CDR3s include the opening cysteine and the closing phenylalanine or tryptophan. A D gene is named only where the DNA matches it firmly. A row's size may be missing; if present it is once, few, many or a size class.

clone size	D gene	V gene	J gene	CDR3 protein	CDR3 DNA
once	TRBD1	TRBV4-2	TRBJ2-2	CASSQDGGRGQVSGELFF	TGTGCCAGCAGCCAAGATGGGGGCAGGGGGCAGGTATCCGGGGAGCTGTTTTTT
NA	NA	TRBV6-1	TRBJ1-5	CASTPNAGAGQPQHF	TGTGCCAGCACCCCCAACGCAGGGGCCGGTCAGCCCCAGCATTTT
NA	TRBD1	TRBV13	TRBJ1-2	CASSLVTGTNYGYTF	TGTGCCAGCAGCTTAGTGACAGGGACTAACTATGGCTACACCTTC
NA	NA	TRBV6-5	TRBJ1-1	CASSYYPGTYFF	TGTGCCAGCAGTTACTACCCAGGGACTTACTTCTTT
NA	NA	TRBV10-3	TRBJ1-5	CAINQGIGQPQHF	TGTGCCATCAATCAGGGTATAGGTCAGCCCCAGCATTTT
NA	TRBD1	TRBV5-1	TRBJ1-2	CASSLGTGENYGYTF	TGCGCCAGCAGCTTGGGGACAGGGGAAAACTATGGCTACACCTTC
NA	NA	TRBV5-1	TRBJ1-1	CASSLNPRSPSEAFF	TGCGCCAGCAGCTTAAACCCTAGGTCTCCTTCCGAAGCTTTCTTT
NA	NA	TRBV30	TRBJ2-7	CAWSRGGYEQYF	TGTGCCTGGTCCAGGGGCGGCTACGAGCAGTACTTC
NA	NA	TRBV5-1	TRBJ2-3	CASSLTGYTQYF	TGCGCCAGCAGCTTGACCGGTTATACGCAGTATTTT
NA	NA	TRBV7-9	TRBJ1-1	CSSSLNGDTEAFF	TGTTCCAGCAGCTTAAATGGAGACACTGAAGCTTTCTTT
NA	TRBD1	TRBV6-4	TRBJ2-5	CASSDSPGTGVETQYF	TGTGCCAGCAGTGACTCCCCCGGGACAGGGGTAGAGACCCAGTACTTC
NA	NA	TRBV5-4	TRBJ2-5	CASSWTGTGTQYF	TGTGCCAGCAGCTGGACGGGAACTGGGACCCAGTACTTC
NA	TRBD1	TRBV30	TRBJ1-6	CAWALDRGNSPLHF	TGTGCCTGGGCCCTGGACAGGGGGAATTCACCCCTCCACTTT
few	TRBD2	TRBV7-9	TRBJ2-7	CSSSSGRMSEQYF	TGTTCCAGCAGCTCCGGGAGGATGAGCGAGCAGTACTTC
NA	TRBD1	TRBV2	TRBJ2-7	CASSGQGALYEQYF	TGTGCCAGCAGCGGACAGGGAGCATTATACGAGCAGTACTTC
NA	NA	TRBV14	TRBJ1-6	CASSLSAGTPLHF	TGTGCCAGCAGCCTTTCTGCGGGGACACCCCTCCACTTT
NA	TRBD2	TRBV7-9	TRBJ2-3	CASSLAGVAGASFRDTQYF	TGTGCCAGCAGCTTAGCGGGGGTAGCGGGGGCCTCCTTTAGAGATACGCAGTATTTT
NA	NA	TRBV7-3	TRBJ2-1	CASSLNRINEQFF	TGTGCCAGCAGCTTAAACAGAATAAATGAGCAGTTCTTC
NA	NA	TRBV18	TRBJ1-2	CASSSVDNPYGYTF	TGTGCCAGCTCATCAGTGGACAATCCCTATGGCTACACCTTC
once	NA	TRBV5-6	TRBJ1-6	CASSFQGNSPLHF	TGTGCCAGCAGCTTTCAGGGTAATTCACCCCTCCACTTT
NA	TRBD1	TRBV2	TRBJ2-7	CAHVGTEFSYEQYF	TGTGCCCACGTGGGGACAGAATTCTCCTACGAGCAGTACTTC
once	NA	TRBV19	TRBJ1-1	CASSTRRGYTEAFF	TGTGCCAGTAGTACTAGGCGGGGGTACACTGAAGCTTTCTTT
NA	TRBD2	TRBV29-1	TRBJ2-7	CSVGGNEQYF	TGCAGCGTGGGAGGGAACGAGCAGTACTTC